The subject of this entry is one T cell receptor (beta chain). Its antigen remains unidentified. The second PCR ran roughly 6 to 11 cycles with a sample-barcoded 5' primer and J-beta primers. TCRdb processed the 5' RACE reads anew with MiXCR; each CDR3 protein has one entry. Of about 1.4 million distinct CDR3 sequences listed, approximately 59% are singletons. The data were obtained in a study of blood T cells in healthy people across ages. Points from the study as a whole: Among long-lived donors, naive CD4+ cells were more numerous and diversity higher than in aged donors.

This receptor was obtained from a man aged 18-30 years in good health. The sample consisted of blood.

The CDR3 reads CASSIEGSRVDEQFF. The CDR3 DNA reads as TGCGCCAGCAGCATTGAGGGTAGCAGAGTCGATGAGCAGTTCTTC. The chain is built from TRBV5-1 and TRBJ2-1; weak D call: TRBD2 (5 bases). CDR3 size: 15 residues. The V end lost 4 bases, the J end lost 8 bases, and 19 bases lay between the germline ends. Per the germline V gene, CDR1 is SGHRS and CDR2 is YFSETQ.